The rows below give T cell receptor beta chains drawn from one sample of a study of cytomegalovirus exposure and HLA in healthy donors. The data were produced by immunoSEQ multiplex PCR, yet TCRdb's version contains in-frame clones alone and is incomplete. The repertoire holds about 200,000 clones, about 78% seen once, with less than 3% in the top ten. Sequencing was performed on PBMCs. All receptors come from a woman aged 30 to 39 in good health and CMV-seronegative. Both conserved end residues are part of each CDR3. The D gene is left open where the match is weak. Clone size, where shown, is once, few, many, or a class for clones that have expanded.

cdr3_aa cdr3_nt d_call j_call clone_size v_call
CASRTGQGGFGRAFF TGTGCCAGCAGAACGGGACAGGGAGGTTTCGGGAGAGCTTTCTTT TRBD1 TRBJ1-1 - TRBV6-5
CASTPSAGGGETQYF TGTGCCAGTACCCCCTCCGCGGGAGGGGGAGAGACCCAGTACTTC TRBD2 TRBJ2-5 - TRBV19
CSSSSGTGVTDTQYF TGTTCCAGCAGCTCCGGGACAGGGGTTACAGATACGCAGTATTTT TRBD1 TRBJ2-3 - TRBV7-9
CASSLEVESSYNEQFF TGTGCCAGCAGCTTAGAGGTAGAGAGCTCCTACAATGAGCAGTTCTTC - TRBJ2-1 - TRBV11-2
CASSYGRVELFF TGTGCCAGCAGTTACGGGAGGGTAGAGCTGTTTTTT TRBD2 TRBJ2-2 - TRBV6-5
CAWSWGGEAFF TGTGCCTGGAGTTGGGGGGGGGAAGCTTTCTTT - TRBJ1-1 - TRBV30
CASKVRQGIWETQYF TGTGCCAGCAAGGTGCGACAGGGGATCTGGGAGACCCAGTACTTC TRBD1 TRBJ2-5 - TRBV2
CASGLNRIIKNSPLHF TGTGCTAGTGGTTTAAACAGGATCATCAAGAATTCACCCCTCCACTTT - TRBJ1-6 few TRBV12-5
CASSYYFGDGGAEAFF TGTGCCAGCAGCTACTACTTTGGGGACGGGGGGGCTGAAGCTTTCTTT - TRBJ1-1 - TRBV5-8
CASRGDSTYEQYF TGTGCCAGCAGGGGGGACAGCACCTACGAGCAGTACTTC TRBD1 TRBJ2-7 - TRBV11-1
CASSLVATGVLGNSPLHF TGTGCCAGCAGCTTAGTTGCAACGGGGGTCTTGGGAAATTCACCCCTCCACTTT - TRBJ1-6 - TRBV11-2
CASSRLTSGRNNEQFF TGCGCCAGCAGCCGCCTTACTAGCGGGAGGAACAATGAGCAGTTCTTC TRBD2 TRBJ2-1 once TRBV4-1
CASSRGLAGGEQYF TGTGCCAGCAGCCGGGGACTAGCGGGAGGCGAGCAGTACTTC TRBD2 TRBJ2-7 - TRBV7-6
CASSQERERNTEAFF TGTGCCAGCAGCCAAGAGCGAGAGAGGAACACTGAAGCTTTCTTT - TRBJ1-1 - TRBV4-2
CASTVLDRDTEAFF TGTGCCAGCACAGTTTTGGACAGGGACACTGAAGCTTTCTTT TRBD1 TRBJ1-1 - TRBV5-5
CASSEFGRVKYEQYF TGCGCCAGCAGTGAGTTCGGGCGGGTCAAATACGAGCAGTACTTC - TRBJ2-7 few TRBV5-1
CASSLELAAFTDTQYF TGTGCCAGCAGCTTAGAACTAGCGGCTTTCACAGATACGCAGTATTTT TRBD2 TRBJ2-3 - TRBV11-2
CASSADLERGFYNEQFF TGCGCCAGCAGCGCTGACCTAGAGCGGGGGTTCTACAATGAGCAGTTCTTC TRBD2 TRBJ2-1 once TRBV4-1
CASSGGTAQETQYF TGTGCCAGCAGCGGAGGGACAGCACAAGAGACCCAGTACTTC - TRBJ2-5 - TRBV5-4
CASSLPGQGVSYGYTF TGTGCCAGCAGCTTACCTGGACAGGGGGTTTCTTACGGCTACACCTTC TRBD1 TRBJ1-2 once TRBV5-6
CASSLTRGRQETQYF TGTGCCAGCTCCCTGACGCGGGGCCGACAAGAGACCCAGTACTTC - TRBJ2-5 - TRBV18
CASSLLGDNTGELFF TGTGCCAGTTCCCTTTTGGGCGATAACACCGGGGAGCTGTTTTTT - TRBJ2-2 - TRBV5-4
CASSFSGRALNEQFF TGTGCCAGCAGTTTCAGCGGGAGGGCCCTCAATGAGCAGTTCTTC TRBD2 TRBJ2-1 few TRBV28
CASSLVQGMRSYEQYF TGTGCCAGCAGCTTAGTACAGGGGATGAGGTCCTACGAGCAGTACTTC TRBD1 TRBJ2-7 - TRBV7-6
CASIVGGQGYNEQFF TGTGCCAGCATCGTTGGGGGACAGGGTTACAATGAGCAGTTCTTC TRBD1 TRBJ2-1 - TRBV6-6
CASSAEPGNTEAFF TGTGCCAGCAGCGCAGAGCCGGGGAACACTGAAGCTTTCTTT - TRBJ1-1 - TRBV9
CASSPRGRGTEAFF TGCGCCAGCAGTCCCAGGGGTCGAGGCACTGAAGCTTTCTTT - TRBJ1-1 - TRBV5-1
CSSSEGQGFQPQHF TGTTCCAGCAGCGAGGGACAGGGATTTCAGCCCCAGCATTTT TRBD1 TRBJ1-5 - TRBV7-9
CASSNRDSLVRAYTF TGTGCCAGTAGTAACCGGGACAGCCTCGTTCGGGCGTACACCTTC TRBD1 TRBJ1-2 - TRBV19
CASTSLTGSLYEQYF TGTGCCAGCACTTCGTTGACGGGTAGCCTCTACGAGCAGTACTTC - TRBJ2-7 - TRBV28
CASSPSRDRGKFYEQYF TGTGCCAGCAGCCCTTCTAGGGACAGGGGGAAGTTCTACGAGCAGTACTTC TRBD1 TRBJ2-7 - TRBV9
CASSEAGGSTEAFF TGTGCCAGCAGTGAGGCAGGTGGTAGCACTGAAGCTTTCTTT - TRBJ1-1 few TRBV6-1
CASNDRYSNTGELFF TGTGCCAGCAATGACAGGTATTCGAACACCGGGGAGCTGTTTTTT - TRBJ2-2 - TRBV28
CASSEVPGGTEAFF TGTGCCAGCAGTGAAGTCCCAGGGGGCACTGAAGCTTTCTTT TRBD1 TRBJ1-1 - TRBV6-1
CASSNSGPAFF TGTGCCAGCAGCAATTCGGGTCCAGCTTTCTTT - TRBJ1-1 - TRBV6-6
CASSLRSQREGAYEQYF TGCGCCAGCAGCTTGAGATCGCAGCGGGAGGGCGCGTACGAGCAGTACTTC TRBD2 TRBJ2-7 - TRBV5-1
CASALWGGAYNEQFF TGTGCCAGCGCCCTTTGGGGGGGGGCCTACAATGAGCAGTTCTTC TRBD2 TRBJ2-1 few TRBV5-6
CASSPETGNDVYEQYF TGTGCCAGCAGTCCCGAGACAGGGAATGATGTCTACGAGCAGTACTTC TRBD1 TRBJ2-7 - TRBV28
CASISRDRELTGELFF TGTGCCAGTATTTCCCGGGACAGGGAACTTACCGGGGAGCTGTTTTTT TRBD1 TRBJ2-2 - TRBV19
CASTGHGYTF TGTGCCAGCACAGGGCACGGCTACACCTTC - TRBJ1-2 - TRBV9
CASSGGRPNYGYTF TGCGCCAGCAGCGGGGGGAGACCGAACTATGGCTACACCTTC - TRBJ1-2 few TRBV5-1
CASSLVRVSGYTF TGTGCCAGCAGCTTGGTTCGGGTGTCTGGCTACACCTTC - TRBJ1-2 - TRBV5-4
CASNPRQGSTEAFF TGTGCCAGCAACCCTAGGCAGGGATCCACTGAAGCTTTCTTT - TRBJ1-1 few TRBV11-2
CASRSTGTDTQYF TGTGCCAGCAGATCGACAGGCACAGATACGCAGTATTTT - TRBJ2-3 - TRBV7-9
CASSQVGGSNQPQHF TGCGCCAGCAGCCAAGTGGGGGGGAGCAATCAGCCCCAGCATTTT - TRBJ1-5 few TRBV4-1
CATSRFISGQARTDTQYF TGTGCCACCAGCAGATTTATCAGTGGACAGGCCCGCACAGATACGCAGTATTTT TRBD1 TRBJ2-3 - TRBV15
CASSARTGGRGEQYF TGTGCCAGCAGCGCGAGGACTGGCGGCCGGGGCGAGCAGTACTTC - TRBJ2-7 few TRBV11-3
CASYLTPSGTHPNSNQPQHF TGTGCCAGCTACCTTACGCCGTCGGGAACCCATCCAAATAGCAATCAGCCCCAGCATTTT - TRBJ1-5 - TRBV13
CASLRDRNKNTEAFF TGTGCCAGCCTCCGGGACAGGAACAAGAACACTGAAGCTTTCTTT TRBD1 TRBJ1-1 - TRBV19
CASSPLAGGHNEQFF TGTGCCAGCAGTCCCCTAGCGGGAGGCCACAATGAGCAGTTCTTC TRBD2 TRBJ2-1 few TRBV6-5
CAWSGRGATEAFF TGTGCCTGGAGTGGCAGGGGGGCCACTGAAGCTTTCTTT TRBD1 TRBJ1-1 - TRBV30
CASSLGLAATYEQYF TGTGCCAGCAGTTTAGGGCTCGCAGCCACCTACGAGCAGTACTTC - TRBJ2-7 - TRBV28
CASRSRGGRDRGYTF TGTGCCAGCAGGTCCCGGGGGGGGCGCGATAGGGGCTACACCTTC - TRBJ1-2 - TRBV6-5
CSVGGRVSYNEQFF TGCAGCGTGGGGGGGAGGGTCTCCTACAATGAGCAGTTCTTC TRBD2 TRBJ2-1 - TRBV29-1
CASSENRPSGANVLTF TGTGCCAGTAGTGAAAACAGGCCCTCTGGGGCCAACGTCCTGACTTTC - TRBJ2-6 - TRBV19
CASSSGSNTEAFF TGTGCCAGTAGTTCGGGGTCGAACACTGAAGCTTTCTTT - TRBJ1-1 - TRBV19
CASSLAYGETQYF TGTGCCAGCAGCTTAGCGTACGGGGAGACCCAGTACTTC - TRBJ2-5 - TRBV11-1